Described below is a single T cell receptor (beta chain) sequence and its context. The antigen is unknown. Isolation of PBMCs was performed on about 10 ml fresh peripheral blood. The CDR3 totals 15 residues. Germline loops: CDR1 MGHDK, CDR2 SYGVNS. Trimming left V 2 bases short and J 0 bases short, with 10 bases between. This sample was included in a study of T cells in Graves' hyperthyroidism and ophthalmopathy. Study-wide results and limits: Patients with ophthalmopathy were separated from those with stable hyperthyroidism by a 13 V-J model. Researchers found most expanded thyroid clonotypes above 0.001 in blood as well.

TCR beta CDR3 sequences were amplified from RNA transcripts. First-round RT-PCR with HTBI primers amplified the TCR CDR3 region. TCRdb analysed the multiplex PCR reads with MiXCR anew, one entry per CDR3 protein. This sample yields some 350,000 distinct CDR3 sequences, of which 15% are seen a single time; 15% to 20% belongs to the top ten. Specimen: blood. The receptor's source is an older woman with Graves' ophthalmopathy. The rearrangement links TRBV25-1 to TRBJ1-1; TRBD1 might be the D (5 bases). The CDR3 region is CASSELSGLNTEAFF. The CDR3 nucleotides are TGTGCCAGCAGTGAACTTTCAGGGTTGAACACTGAAGCTTTCTTT.